In this sample, the clone carrying this T cell receptor (beta chain) turned up many times. Its antigen is not identified. As the template, RNA transcripts were used to amplify TCR beta CDR3 regions. HTBI primers were employed in first-round RT-PCR, then a second-round multiplex PCR followed. From the multiplex PCR reads, TCRdb called clonotypes with MiXCR, one entry per CDR3 protein. The table includes roughly 400,000 distinct CDR3 sequences, roughly 15% detected once. The data belong to a study of Graves' ophthalmopathy and Graves' hyperthyroidism. By definition, stable hyperthyroidism involved no ophthalmopathy within 18 months of follow-up. Other autoimmune diseases, uncontrolled infections, pregnancy or lactation excluded patients from enrollment. Study-wide results and limits: Ophthalmopathy progression prediction by the model yielded a sensitivity of more than 60% and a specificity of just over 72%. Classification of ophthalmopathy versus stable hyperthyroidism by a 13-signature model yielded around 88% sensitivity and approximately 79% specificity.

The germline V gene has CDR1 MDHEN and CDR2 SYDVKM. The CDR3 loop spans 12 amino acids. Trimming removed 8 bases from V and 3 bases from J, with 11 bases in between. The sequencing sample was made of peripheral blood. The chain couples TRBV28 to TRBJ2-7, with unresolved D. This TCR was sampled from an adult woman with stable Graves' hyperthyroidism. The CDR3 nucleotides are TGTGCCAGCGGGCCGGGCAACTACGAGCAGTACTTC. Translated: CASGPGNYEQYF.